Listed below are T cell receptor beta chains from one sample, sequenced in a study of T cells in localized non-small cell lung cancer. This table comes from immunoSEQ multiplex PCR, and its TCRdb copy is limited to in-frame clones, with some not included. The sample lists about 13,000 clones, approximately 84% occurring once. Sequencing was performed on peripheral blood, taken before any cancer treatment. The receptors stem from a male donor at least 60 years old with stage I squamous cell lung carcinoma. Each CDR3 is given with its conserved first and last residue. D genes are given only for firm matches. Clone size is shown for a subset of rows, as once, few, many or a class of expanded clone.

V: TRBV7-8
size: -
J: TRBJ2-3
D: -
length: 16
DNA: TGTGCCAGCAGCTTCCACCGGGAGAGAGGCGCAGATACGCAGTATTTT
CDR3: CASSFHRERGADTQYF

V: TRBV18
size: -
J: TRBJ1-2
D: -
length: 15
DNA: TGTGCCAGCTCACCCGCCGGGACCGTCGACTATGGCTACACCTTC
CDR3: CASSPAGTVDYGYTF

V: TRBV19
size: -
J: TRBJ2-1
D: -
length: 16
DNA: TGTGCCAGTAGTACGATCACTCAGAAAATCTACAATGAGCAGTTCTTC
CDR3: CASSTITQKIYNEQFF

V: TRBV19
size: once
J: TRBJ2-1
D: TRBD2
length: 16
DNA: TGTGCCAGTAGATGGGGGTCGGCTAGCGGGAGTAGTGAGCAGTTCTTC
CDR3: CASRWGSASGSSEQFF

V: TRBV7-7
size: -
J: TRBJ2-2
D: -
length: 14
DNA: TGTGCCAGCAGCTTACGTAGCGCTATCGGGGAGCTGTTTTTT
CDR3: CASSLRSAIGELFF

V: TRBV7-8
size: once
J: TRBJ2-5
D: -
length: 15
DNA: TGTGCCAGCAGCTTAGAGGAGGGGCCGATCGAGACCCAGTACTTC
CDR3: CASSLEEGPIETQYF

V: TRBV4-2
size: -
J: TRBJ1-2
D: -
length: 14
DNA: TGTGCCAGCAGCCAAGAGCCGACTATCTATGGCTACACCTTC
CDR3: CASSQEPTIYGYTF

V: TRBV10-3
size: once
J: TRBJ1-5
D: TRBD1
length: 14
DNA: TGTGCCATCAGTGGACAGGGTGGCAATCAGCCCCAGCATTTT
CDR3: CAISGQGGNQPQHF

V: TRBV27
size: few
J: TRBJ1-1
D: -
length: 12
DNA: TGTGCCAGCAGTTTAGGTGACGGTGAAGCTTTCTTT
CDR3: CASSLGDGEAFF

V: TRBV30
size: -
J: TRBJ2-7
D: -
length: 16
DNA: TGTGCCTGGGTTACCTCCGTTGGGGCCGGGGGTTACGAGCAGTACTTC
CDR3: CAWVTSVGAGGYEQYF

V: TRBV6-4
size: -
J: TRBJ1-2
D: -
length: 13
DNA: TGTGCCAGCGGGTCCGACGGGGGATATGGCTACACCTTC
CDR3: CASGSDGGYGYTF

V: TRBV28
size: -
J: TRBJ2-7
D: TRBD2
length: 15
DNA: TGTGCCAGCAGTTTAGTCGGGAGGGCCGCCGGTGAGCAGTACTTC
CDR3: CASSLVGRAAGEQYF

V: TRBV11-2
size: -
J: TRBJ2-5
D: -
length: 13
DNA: TGTGCCAGCAGTAAGGGTTCCCAAGAGACCCAGTACTTC
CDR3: CASSKGSQETQYF

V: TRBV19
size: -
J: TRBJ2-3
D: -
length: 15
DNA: TGTGCCAGTAGTCCGGGGGGACAGTTCACAGATACGCAGTATTTT
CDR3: CASSPGGQFTDTQYF

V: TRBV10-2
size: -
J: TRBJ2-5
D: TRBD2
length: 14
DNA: TGCGCCAGCGGACTAGCGGGAGGGGAGGAGACCCAGTACTTC
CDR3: CASGLAGGEETQYF

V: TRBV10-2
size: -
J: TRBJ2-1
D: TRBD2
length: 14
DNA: TGCGCCACGGGAGGGACTAGAGACTACAATGAGCAGTTCTTC
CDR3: CATGGTRDYNEQFF

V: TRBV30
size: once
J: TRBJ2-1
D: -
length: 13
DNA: TGTGCCTGGCGCCGGGATTCCTACAATGAGCAGTTCTTC
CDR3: CAWRRDSYNEQFF

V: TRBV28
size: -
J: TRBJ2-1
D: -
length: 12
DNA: TGTGCCAGCAACCCCGGGTACAATGAGCAGTTCTTC
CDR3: CASNPGYNEQFF

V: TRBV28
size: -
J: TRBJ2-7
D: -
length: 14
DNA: TGTGCCAGCATCCGAGGAGGTCAAAGGGACGAGCAGTACTTC
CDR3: CASIRGGQRDEQYF

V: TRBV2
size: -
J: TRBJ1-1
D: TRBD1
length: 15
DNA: TGTGCCAGCGGAGGCAGGGGGAGCGCGAACACTGAAGCTTTCTTT
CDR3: CASGGRGSANTEAFF

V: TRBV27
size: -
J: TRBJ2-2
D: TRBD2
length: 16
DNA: TGTGCCAGCAGTGCCAGCGGGAGAGGTAACACCGGGGAGCTGTTTTTT
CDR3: CASSASGRGNTGELFF

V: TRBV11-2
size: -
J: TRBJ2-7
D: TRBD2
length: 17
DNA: TGTGCCAGCAGCTCCACCCGAAGGGTAGCGGGAATTTACGAGCAGTACTTC
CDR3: CASSSTRRVAGIYEQYF

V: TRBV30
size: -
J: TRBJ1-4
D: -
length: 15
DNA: TGTGCCTGGACAGGGCGGTTTTTTACTAATGAAAAACTGTTTTTT
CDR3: CAWTGRFFTNEKLFF

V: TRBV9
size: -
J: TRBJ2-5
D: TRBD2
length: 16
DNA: TGTGCCAGCAGCCCCCGGGGAGCGGGAGGAACAGAGACCCAGTACTTC
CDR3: CASSPRGAGGTETQYF

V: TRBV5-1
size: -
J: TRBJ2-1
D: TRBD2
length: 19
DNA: TGCGCCAGCAGCTCGGGACTAGCGGGAGGATTGTCCTCCTACAATGAGCAGTTCTTC
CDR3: CASSSGLAGGLSSYNEQFF

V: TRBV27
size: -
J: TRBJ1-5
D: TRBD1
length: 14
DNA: TGTGCCAGCAGCCGAGACAGGGAGAATCAGCCCCAGCATTTT
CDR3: CASSRDRENQPQHF

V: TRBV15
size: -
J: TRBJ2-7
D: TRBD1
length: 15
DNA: TGTGCCACCAGCAGGAAGACAGGGGGTCCCTACGAGCAGTACTTC
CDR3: CATSRKTGGPYEQYF

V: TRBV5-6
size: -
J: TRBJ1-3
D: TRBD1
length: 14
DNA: TGTGCCAGCAGCTTTGCAGGGGGTATGTCGCTCATGTATTTT
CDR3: CASSFAGGMSLMYF

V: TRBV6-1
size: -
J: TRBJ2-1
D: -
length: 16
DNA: TGTGCCAGCAGTGAACGGCCAGGGGAGGCTAACAATGAGCAGTTCTTC
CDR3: CASSERPGEANNEQFF

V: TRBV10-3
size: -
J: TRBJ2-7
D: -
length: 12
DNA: TGTGCCATCAGTGACGGGGAAAACGAGCAGTACTTC
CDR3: CAISDGENEQYF

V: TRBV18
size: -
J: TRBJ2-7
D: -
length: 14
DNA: TGTGCCAGCTCACCGATCGAGAGCTCCTACGAGCAGTACTTC
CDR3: CASSPIESSYEQYF

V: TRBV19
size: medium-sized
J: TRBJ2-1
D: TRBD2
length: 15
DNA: TGTGCCACCGAGAACCGGGGGGTCTCCTACAATGAGCAGTTCTTC
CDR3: CATENRGVSYNEQFF

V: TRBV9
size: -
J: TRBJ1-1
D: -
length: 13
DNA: TGTGCCAGCAGCGAGGGGCCAGGGGCTGAAGCTTTCTTT
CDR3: CASSEGPGAEAFF

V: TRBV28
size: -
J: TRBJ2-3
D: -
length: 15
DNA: TGTGCCAGCAGTTTAGGGGGCAGGGCCACAGATACGCAGTATTTT
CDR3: CASSLGGRATDTQYF

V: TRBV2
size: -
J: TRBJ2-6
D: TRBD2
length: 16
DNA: TGTGCCAGTGACTCAAGCGGGGTGGCCGGGGCCAACGTCCTGACTTTC
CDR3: CASDSSGVAGANVLTF

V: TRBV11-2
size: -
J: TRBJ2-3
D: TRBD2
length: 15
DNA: TGTGCCAGCAGCTTAAGCGGGAGGGCCCAAGATACGCAGTATTTT
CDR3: CASSLSGRAQDTQYF

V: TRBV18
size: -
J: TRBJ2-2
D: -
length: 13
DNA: TGTGCCAGCTCACCACAACCTTTCGGGGAGCTGTTTTTT
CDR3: CASSPQPFGELFF

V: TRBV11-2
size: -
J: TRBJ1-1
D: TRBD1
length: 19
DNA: TGTGCCAGCAGCCGAGCACTCTATAGAATTGGGACAGGGGGGACTGAAGCTTTCTTT
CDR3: CASSRALYRIGTGGTEAFF

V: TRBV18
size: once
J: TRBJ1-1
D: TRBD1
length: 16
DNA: TGTGCCAGCTCACCGGACAGGGGCAGATTGGTAACTGAAGCTTTCTTT
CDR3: CASSPDRGRLVTEAFF

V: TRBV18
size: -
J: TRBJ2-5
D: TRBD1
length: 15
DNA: TGTGCCAGCTCACGGGACAGAACTTCTCAAGAGACCCAGTACTTC
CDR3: CASSRDRTSQETQYF

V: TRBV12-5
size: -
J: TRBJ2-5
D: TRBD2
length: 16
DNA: TGTGCTAGTGGTTTGGGACTAGCGGGAGGTGGAGAGACCCAGTACTTC
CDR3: CASGLGLAGGGETQYF

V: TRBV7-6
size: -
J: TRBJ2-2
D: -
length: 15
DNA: TGTGCCAGCAGCTTGTCCGGGACTCACACCGGGGAGCTGTTTTTT
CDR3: CASSLSGTHTGELFF

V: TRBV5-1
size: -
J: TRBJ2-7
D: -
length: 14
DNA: TGCGCCAGCAGCTTGGAGGAGGGTCCCTACGAGCAGTACTTC
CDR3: CASSLEEGPYEQYF

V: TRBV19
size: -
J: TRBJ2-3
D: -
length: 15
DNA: TGTGCCAGTACGGAGACTAGAATGTTCACAGATACGCAGTATTTT
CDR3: CASTETRMFTDTQYF

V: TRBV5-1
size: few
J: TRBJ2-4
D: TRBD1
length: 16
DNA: TGCGCCAGCAGCAGAGGGACAGGACTAGCCAAAAACATTCAGTACTTC
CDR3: CASSRGTGLAKNIQYF

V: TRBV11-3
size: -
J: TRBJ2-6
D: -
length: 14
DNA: TGTGCCAGCAGCTTAGGGAGTGGGGCCAACGTCCTGACTTTC
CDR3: CASSLGSGANVLTF

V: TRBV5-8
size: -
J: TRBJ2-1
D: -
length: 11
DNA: TGTGCCAGCAGCGAATTCAATGAGCAGTTCTTC
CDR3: CASSEFNEQFF

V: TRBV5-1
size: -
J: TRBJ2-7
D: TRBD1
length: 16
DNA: TGCGCCAGCAGCATAGGCGCCTCCGGGACAGCATACGAGCAGTACTTC
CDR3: CASSIGASGTAYEQYF

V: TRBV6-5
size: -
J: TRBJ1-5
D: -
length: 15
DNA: TGTGCCAGCAGCTCGGGGGAGGGCGTTCGGGCAACCCAGCATTTT
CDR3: CASSSGEGVRATQHF

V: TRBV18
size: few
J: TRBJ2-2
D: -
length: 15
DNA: TGTGCCAGCTCACCTCCGGGCCCAAGAGGCGGGGAGCTGTTTTTT
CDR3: CASSPPGPRGGELFF